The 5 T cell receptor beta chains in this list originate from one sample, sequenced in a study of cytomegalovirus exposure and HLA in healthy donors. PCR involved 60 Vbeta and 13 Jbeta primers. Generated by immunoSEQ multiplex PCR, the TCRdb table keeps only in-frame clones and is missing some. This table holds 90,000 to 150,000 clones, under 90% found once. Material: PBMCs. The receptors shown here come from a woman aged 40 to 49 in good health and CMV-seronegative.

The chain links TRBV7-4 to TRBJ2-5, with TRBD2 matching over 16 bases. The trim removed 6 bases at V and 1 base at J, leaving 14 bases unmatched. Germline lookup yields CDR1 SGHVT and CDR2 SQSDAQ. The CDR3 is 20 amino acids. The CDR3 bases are TGTGCCAGCAGATTTGACACGGGACTAGCGGGGGGGACTGGCCAAGAGACCCAGTACTTC. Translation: CASRFDTGLAGGTGQETQYF.

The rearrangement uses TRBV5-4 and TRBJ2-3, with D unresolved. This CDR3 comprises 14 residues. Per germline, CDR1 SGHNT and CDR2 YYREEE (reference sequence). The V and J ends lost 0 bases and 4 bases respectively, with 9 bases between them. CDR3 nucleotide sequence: TGTGCCAGCAGCTTGGCTGCACTCGCAGATACGCAGTATTTT. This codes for CASSLAALADTQYF.

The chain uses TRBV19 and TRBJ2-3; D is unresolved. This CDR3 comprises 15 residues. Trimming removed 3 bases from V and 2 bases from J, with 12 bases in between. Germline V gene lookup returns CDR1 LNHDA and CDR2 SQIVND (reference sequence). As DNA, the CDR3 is TGTGCCAGTAGTATGAGGTCCGGAACCACAGATACGCAGTATTTT. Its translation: CASSMRSGTTDTQYF.

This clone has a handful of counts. CDR3 sequence: CASSYEEVTEAFF. The CDR3, as DNA: TGTGCCAGCAGTTACGAGGAAGTCACTGAAGCTTTCTTT. V usage is TRBV6-6 and J usage is TRBJ1-1; D remains unclear. The CDR3 totals 13 residues. CDR1 and CDR2 from the germline V gene are MNHNY and SVGAGI (reference sequence). The ends were cut back, 2 bases at V and 4 bases at J, with 8 bases in the middle.

CDR3 in DNA: TGTGCCAGCAGCCCCCAGGACTTGGGGGCCGACTACGAGCAGTACTTC. Amino acids: CASSPQDLGADYEQYF. The genes are TRBV7-2 and TRBJ2-7, with a tentative D call TRBD1 (6 bases). Germline V gene lookup returns CDR1 SGHTA and CDR2 FQGNSA. The CDR3 consists of 16 residues. With 5 bases removed from V and 3 bases from J, the gap between germline ends came to 20 bases.